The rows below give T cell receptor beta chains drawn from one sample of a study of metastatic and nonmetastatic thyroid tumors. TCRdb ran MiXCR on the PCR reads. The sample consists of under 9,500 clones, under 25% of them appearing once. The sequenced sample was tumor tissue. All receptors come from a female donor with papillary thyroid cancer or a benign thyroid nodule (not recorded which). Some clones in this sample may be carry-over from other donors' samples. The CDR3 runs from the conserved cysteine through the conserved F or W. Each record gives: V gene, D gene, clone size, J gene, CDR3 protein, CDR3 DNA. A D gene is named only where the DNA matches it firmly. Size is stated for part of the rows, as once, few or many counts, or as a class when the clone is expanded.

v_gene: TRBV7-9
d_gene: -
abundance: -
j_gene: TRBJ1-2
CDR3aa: CASSSSGANYGYTF
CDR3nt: TGTGCCAGCAGCTCAAGCGGGGCTAACTATGGCTACACCTTC

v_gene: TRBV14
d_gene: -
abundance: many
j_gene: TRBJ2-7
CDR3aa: CASSHTMAGDPWEQYF
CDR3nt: TGTGCCAGCAGCCATACCATGGCAGGAGACCCCTGGGAGCAGTACTTC

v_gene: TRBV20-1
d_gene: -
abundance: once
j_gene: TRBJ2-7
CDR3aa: CSATDEVTYEQYF
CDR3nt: TGCAGTGCTACGGACGAAGTTACCTACGAGCAGTACTTC

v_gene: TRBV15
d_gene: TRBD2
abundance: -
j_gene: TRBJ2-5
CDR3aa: CATSRDQSGELEAQYF
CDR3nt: TGTGCCACCAGCAGAGATCAGAGCGGGGAGCTAGAGGCCCAGTACTTC

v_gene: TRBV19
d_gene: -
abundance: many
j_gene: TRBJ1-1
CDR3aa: CASSIASIGGAEAFF
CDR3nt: TGTGCCAGTAGTATAGCTTCAATCGGCGGGGCTGAAGCTTTCTTT

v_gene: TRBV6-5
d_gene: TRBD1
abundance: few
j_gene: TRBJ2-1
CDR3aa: CASSYGTVNEQFF
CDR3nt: TGTGCCAGCAGTTACGGGACAGTTAATGAGCAGTTCTTC

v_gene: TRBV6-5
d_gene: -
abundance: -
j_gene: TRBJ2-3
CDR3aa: CASIPRPGITDPQKF
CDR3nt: TGTGCCAGCATACCACGCCCGGGGATCACAGATCCGCAGAAGTTT

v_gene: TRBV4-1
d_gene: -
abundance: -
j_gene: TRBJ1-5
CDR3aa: CASSPRDLGNQPQHF
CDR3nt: TGCGCCAGCAGCCCCAGGGATTTGGGTAATCAGCCCCAGCATTTT

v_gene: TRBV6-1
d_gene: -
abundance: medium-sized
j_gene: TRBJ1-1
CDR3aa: CASSSGGARAFF
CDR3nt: TGTGCCAGCAGCAGTGGAGGGGCTCGGGCTTTCTTT

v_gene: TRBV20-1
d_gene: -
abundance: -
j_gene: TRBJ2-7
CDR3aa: CSAPKSLGIAPYEQYF
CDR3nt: TGCAGTGCCCCCAAGTCCCTAGGAATAGCGCCGTACGAGCAGTACTTC

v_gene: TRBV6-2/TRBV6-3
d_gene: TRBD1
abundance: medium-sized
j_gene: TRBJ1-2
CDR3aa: CASRNRQGATYGYTF
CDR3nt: TGTGCCAGCAGAAACAGACAGGGGGCGACCTATGGCTACACCTTC

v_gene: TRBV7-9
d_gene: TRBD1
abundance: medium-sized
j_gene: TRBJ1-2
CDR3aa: CASSIPGTGGVYYGYTF
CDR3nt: TGTGCCAGCAGCATCCCCGGGACAGGGGGAGTATACTATGGCTACACCTTC

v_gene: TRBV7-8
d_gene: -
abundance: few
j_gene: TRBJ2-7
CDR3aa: CASMLSYEQYF
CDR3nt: TGTGCCAGCATGCTCTCCTACGAGCAGTACTTC

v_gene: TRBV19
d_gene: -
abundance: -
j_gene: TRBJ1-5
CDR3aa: CASSILPGRGNSNQPQHF
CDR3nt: TGTGCCAGTAGTATCCTCCCGGGGAGGGGGAATAGCAATCAGCCCCAGCATTTT

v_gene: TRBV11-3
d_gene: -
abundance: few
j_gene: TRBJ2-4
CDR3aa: CASSLVGGNIQYF
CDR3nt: TGTGCCAGCAGCTTGGTGGGGGGAAACATTCAGTACTTC

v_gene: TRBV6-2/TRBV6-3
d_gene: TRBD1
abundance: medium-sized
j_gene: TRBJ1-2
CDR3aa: CASSYSTGGYGYTF
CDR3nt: TGTGCCAGCAGTTACTCGACAGGGGGCTATGGCTACACCTTC

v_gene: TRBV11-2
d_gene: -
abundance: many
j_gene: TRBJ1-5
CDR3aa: CASSSPTGSNQPQHF
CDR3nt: TGTGCCAGCAGCTCCCCGACGGGTAGCAATCAGCCCCAGCATTTT

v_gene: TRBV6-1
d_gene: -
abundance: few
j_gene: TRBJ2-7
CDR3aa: CASSVNSGVGYEQYF
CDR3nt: TGTGCCAGCAGTGTGAATAGCGGAGTGGGGTACGAGCAGTACTTC

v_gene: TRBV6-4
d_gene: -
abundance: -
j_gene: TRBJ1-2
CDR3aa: CASSEGGGSYTF
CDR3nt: TGTGCCAGCAGTGAAGGGGGGGGCAGCTACACCTTC

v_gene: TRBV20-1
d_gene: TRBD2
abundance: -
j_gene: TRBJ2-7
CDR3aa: CSASRGGRGLGEQYF
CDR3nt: TGCAGTGCTAGCCGCGGGGGGCGAGGGCTCGGGGAGCAGTACTTC

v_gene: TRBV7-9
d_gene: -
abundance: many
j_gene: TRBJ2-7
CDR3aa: CASSSEWQPEQYF
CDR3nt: TGTGCCAGCAGCTCAGAATGGCAGCCCGAGCAGTACTTC

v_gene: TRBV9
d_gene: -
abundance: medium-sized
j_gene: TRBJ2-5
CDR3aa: CASSVSGVGETQYF
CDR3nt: TGTGCCAGCAGCGTGTCAGGGGTGGGGGAGACCCAGTACTTC

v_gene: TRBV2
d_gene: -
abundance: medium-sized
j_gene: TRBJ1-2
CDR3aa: CASSDYRGLTYGYTF
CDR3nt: TGTGCCAGCAGTGATTATCGGGGGCTTACCTATGGCTACACCTTC

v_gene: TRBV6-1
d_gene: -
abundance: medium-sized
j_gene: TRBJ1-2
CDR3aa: CASRQGDTDYGYTF
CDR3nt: TGTGCCAGCAGACAAGGGGACACGGACTATGGCTACACCTTC

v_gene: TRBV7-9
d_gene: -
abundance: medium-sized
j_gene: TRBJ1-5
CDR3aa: CASSEAGPRVSCNQPQHF
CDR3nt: TGTGCCAGCAGCGAAGCGGGGCCCCGGGTGTCGTGCAATCAGCCCCAGCATTTT

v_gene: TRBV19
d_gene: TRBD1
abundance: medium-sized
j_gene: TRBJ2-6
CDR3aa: CASKIQGYGANVLTF
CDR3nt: TGTGCCAGTAAAATACAGGGGTACGGGGCCAACGTCCTGACTTTC

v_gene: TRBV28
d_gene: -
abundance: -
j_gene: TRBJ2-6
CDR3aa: CASRLRTLLLTGANVLTF
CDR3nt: TGTGCCAGCAGACTCAGGACGCTCCTCTTAACTGGGGCCAACGTCCTGACTTTC

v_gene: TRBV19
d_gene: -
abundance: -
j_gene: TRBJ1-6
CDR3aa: CASRIESGNSPLHF
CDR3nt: TGTGCCAGCCGCATCGAGAGTGGTAATTCACCCCTCCACTTT

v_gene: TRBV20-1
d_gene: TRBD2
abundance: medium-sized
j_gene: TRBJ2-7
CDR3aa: CSASGRAGISEQYF
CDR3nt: TGCAGTGCTAGCGGGAGGGCCGGAATCTCCGAGCAGTACTTC

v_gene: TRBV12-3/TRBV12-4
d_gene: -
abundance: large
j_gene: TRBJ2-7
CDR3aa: CASSLLQGGHEQYF
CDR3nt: TGTGCCAGCAGTTTATTACAGGGTGGGCACGAGCAGTACTTC

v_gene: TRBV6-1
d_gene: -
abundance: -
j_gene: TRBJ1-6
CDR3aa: CASRVGDGPLHF
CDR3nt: TGTGCCAGCAGGGTGGGGGACGGACCCCTCCACTTT

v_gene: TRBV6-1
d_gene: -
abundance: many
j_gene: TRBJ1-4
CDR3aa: CASRNQGSNEKLFF
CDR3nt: TGTGCCAGCAGAAACCAGGGATCTAATGAAAAACTGTTTTTT

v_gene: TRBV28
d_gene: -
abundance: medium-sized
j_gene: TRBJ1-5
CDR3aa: CASANFGARFNQPQHF
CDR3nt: TGTGCCAGCGCAAATTTTGGGGCAAGGTTTAATCAGCCCCAGCATTTT

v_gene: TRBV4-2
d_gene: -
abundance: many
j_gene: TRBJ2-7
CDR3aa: CASSQEPGYEQYF
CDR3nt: TGTGCCAGCAGCCAAGAACCCGGCTACGAGCAGTACTTC

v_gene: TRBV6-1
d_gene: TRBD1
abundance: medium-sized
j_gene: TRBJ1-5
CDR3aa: CASSDESGTGTNQPQHF
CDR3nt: TGTGCCAGCAGTGATGAATCCGGGACAGGGACCAATCAGCCCCAGCATTTT

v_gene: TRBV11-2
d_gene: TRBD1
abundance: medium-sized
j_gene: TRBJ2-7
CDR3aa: CASSFGTGSYEQYF
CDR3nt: TGTGCCAGCAGCTTCGGGACAGGCTCCTACGAGCAGTACTTC

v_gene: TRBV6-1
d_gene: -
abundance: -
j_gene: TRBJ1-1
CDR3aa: CASSFGTSSEAFF
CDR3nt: TGTGCCAGCAGTTTTGGGACAAGCTCTGAAGCTTTCTTT

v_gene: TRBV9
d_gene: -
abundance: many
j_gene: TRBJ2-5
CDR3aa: CASSVVGGGETQYF
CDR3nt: TGTGCCAGCAGCGTTGTCGGGGGTGGGGAGACCCAGTACTTC

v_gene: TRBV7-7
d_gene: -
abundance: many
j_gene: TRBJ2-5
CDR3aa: CASSLYTTSQETQYF
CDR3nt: TGTGCTAGCAGCTTATATACAACCAGCCAAGAGACCCAGTACTTC

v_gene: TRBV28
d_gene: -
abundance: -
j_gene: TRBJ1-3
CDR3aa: CASSLWRGSGNTIYF
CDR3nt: TGTGCCAGCAGTTTGTGGAGGGGCTCTGGAAACACCATATATTTT

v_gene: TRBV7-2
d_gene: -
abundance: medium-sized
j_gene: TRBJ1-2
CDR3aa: CASSLFQGGYTF
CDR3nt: TGTGCCAGCAGCTTATTCCAGGGTGGCTACACCTTC

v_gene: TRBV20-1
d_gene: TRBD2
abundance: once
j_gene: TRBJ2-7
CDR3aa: CSASRGGRGLGEQYF
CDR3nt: TGCAGTGCTAGCCGCGGGGGGCGAGGCCTCGGGGAGCAGTACTTC

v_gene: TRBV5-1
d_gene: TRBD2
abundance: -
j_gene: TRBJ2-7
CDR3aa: CASSKGLAGYEQYF
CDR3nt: TGCGCCAGCAGCAAGGGACTAGCGGGGTACGAGCAGTACTTC

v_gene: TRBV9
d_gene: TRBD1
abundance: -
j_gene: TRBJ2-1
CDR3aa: CATSPRTGGWSEQFF
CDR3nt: TGTGCCACCAGCCCACGGACAGGGGGGTGGAGCGAGCAGTTCTTC

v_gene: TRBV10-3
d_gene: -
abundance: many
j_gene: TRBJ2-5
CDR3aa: CAIRQGPQETQYF
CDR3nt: TGTGCCATCAGGCAGGGGCCCCAAGAGACCCAGTACTTC

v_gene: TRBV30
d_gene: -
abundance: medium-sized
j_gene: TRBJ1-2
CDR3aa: CAWSVTGNYGYTF
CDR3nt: TGTGCCTGGAGTGTAACAGGGAACTATGGCTACACCTTC

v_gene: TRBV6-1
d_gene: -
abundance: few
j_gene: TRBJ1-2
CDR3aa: CASSVGYGYTF
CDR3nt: TGTGCCAGCAGTGTAGGCTATGGCTACACCTTC

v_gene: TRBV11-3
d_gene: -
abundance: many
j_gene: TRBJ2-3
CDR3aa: CASSPSGTDTQYF
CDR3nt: TGTGCCAGCAGCCCCTCGGGCACAGATACGCAGTATTTT